Below are 10 T cell receptor beta chains sequenced from a single sample in a study of molecular identifiers for immune sequencing clone quantification. MiXCR, applied by TCRdb to the PCR reads, yields one record per CDR3 protein. The data contain some 100,000 distinct CDR3 sequences, 15% to 20% of them singletons. Sequencing used naive CD8+ T cells from blood, with Jurkat cell RNA spiked in. Stated subset: FACS-sorted CD8+CD4-CCR7+CD45RA+ naive T cells. The source of these receptors is a human donor in good health. Some libraries in this study had Jurkat cell RNA spiked in.

Comments on this clonotype: Being one base from a much bigger clone, this may be a read error. The missing conserved phenylalanine or tryptophan at the end of this CDR3 makes a read error likely. The chain recombines TRBV5-1 with TRBJ2-7, with unresolved D. The CDR3 loop spans 15 amino acids. Germline loops: CDR1 SGHRS, CDR2 YFSETQ. Trimming stripped 3 bases from V and 3 bases from J, with 16 bases between. The CDR3 region has the DNA TGCGCCAGCAGCTGGGCCCCGGACGGATTCTACGAGCAGTACTCC. It yields the protein CASSWAPDGFYEQYS.

Regarding this clonotype: With a much larger clone just one base away, this may be a read error. CDR3 sequence (DNA): TGTGCCAGCAGCCAAGGTCGGTTTGCGGGGAGCCAAGAGACCCGGTACTTC. Its translation is CASSQGRFAGSQETRYF. This chain connects TRBV3-1 to TRBJ2-5; possibly TRBD2 for D (6 bases). This CDR3 has 17 amino acids. CDR1 and CDR2 (germline): LGHDT, YNNKEL (reference sequence).

The chain employs TRBV7-9 and TRBJ1-4; 7 nucleotides match TRBD1. The J segment lost 8 bases and the V segment lost 8 bases, leaving 11 bases of the junction unmatched. CDR3 length: 14 residues. Germline CDR1 is SEHNR and CDR2 is FQNEAQ (reference sequence). The CDR3 reads CASSRLTGREKLFF. The CDR3 DNA sequence: TGTGCCAGCTCACGACTGACAGGGCGCGAAAAACTGTTTTTT.

This chain links TRBV5-1 with TRBJ2-6, with a weak D call TRBD2 (5 bases). V was clipped by 3 bases and J by 0 bases, with 13 bases between them. Germline assignment: CDR1 SGHRS and CDR2 YFSETQ. The CDR3 runs 17 residues. DNA for the CDR3: TGCGCCAGCAGCTCTGGAGCGGAGAGCTCTGGGGCCAACGTCCTGACTTTC. Translating gives CASSSGAESSGANVLTF.

This clonotype was recorded at least ten times. This chain uses TRBV6-2 or TRBV6-3 with TRBJ2-2; 9 bases align to TRBD2. Trimming took 5 bases from V and 3 from J; bases not matched to a gene: 10. The CDR3 is 17 residues long. The germline V gene encodes CDR1 MNHEY and CDR2 SVGEGT. CDR3 nucleotide sequence: TGTGCCAGCAGTAACGCGGGAGGGGAGGTTTACACCGGGGAGCTGTTTTTT. It is translated as CASSNAGGEVYTGELFF.

This clonotype was seen repeatedly, ten times or more. The gene calls are TRBV5-1 and TRBJ2-1; TRBD2 agrees at 9 bases. Germline loops: CDR1 SGHRS, CDR2 YFSETQ. With 2 bases clipped from V and 0 bases from J, the junction kept 9 bases outside the gene matches. The CDR3 contains 18 residues. The CDR3, as DNA: TGCGCCAGCAGCTTACCAGCGGGAGGTGGAAGCTCCTACAATGAGCAGTTCTTC. This translates into CASSLPAGGGSSYNEQFF.

Details on this clonotype: Possible read error: a much larger clone is one base away. A read error is likely, as this CDR3 ends without the conserved phenylalanine or tryptophan. The rearrangement joins TRBV7-9 to TRBJ2-3; D gene unclear. The CDR3 is 13 residues long. Germline values: CDR1 SEHNR, CDR2 FQNEAQ (reference sequence). V lost 1 base and J lost 6, with 8 bases in between. The CDR3 loop is CASSLGLSDTQYI. In nucleotides, the CDR3 is TGTGCCAGCAGCTTAGGGCTTTCCGATACGCAGTATATT.

This clonotype was seen ten or more times. V and J are TRBV7-9 and TRBJ2-3; 7 bases map to TRBD1. V lost 4 bases and J lost 5; bases outside the gene matches: 0. From germline, CDR1 is SEHNR and CDR2 FQNEAQ (reference sequence). CDR3 length: 12 amino acids. The CDR3, as DNA: TGTGCCAGCAGCTCAGGGGGAGATACGCAGTATTTT. This gives the protein CASSSGGDTQYF. Full variable domain (missing parts from reference TRBV7-9 and TRBJ2-3): DTGVSQNPRHKITKRGQNVTFRCDPISEHNRLYWYRQTLGQGPEFLTYFQNEAQLEKSRLLSDRFSAERPKGSFSTLEIQRTEQGDSAMYLCASSSGGDTQYFGPGTRLTVL.

This clonotype was seen repeatedly, ten times or more. This sequence joins TRBV29-1 and TRBJ1-1; TRBD1 might be the D (6 bases). CDR3 length: 14 amino acids. Germline V gene lookup returns CDR1 SQVTM and CDR2 ANQGSEA. V was cut by 2 bases and J by 5 bases, with 15 bases left in between. The CDR3 sequence is CSVERGGMETEAFF. As DNA, the CDR3 is TGCAGCGTTGAACGAGGGGGTATGGAGACTGAAGCTTTCTTT.

The table lists this clonotype with many counts. This chain joins TRBV20-1 and TRBJ2-7, with D uncertain. With 2 bases removed from V and 0 bases from J, the gap between germline ends came to 2 bases. CDR3 length: 11 amino acids. The germline CDR1 and CDR2 sequences are DFQATT and SNEGSKA (reference sequence). In DNA, the CDR3 is TGCAGTGCTAGAAACTCCTACGAGCAGTACTTC. Protein product: CSARNSYEQYF.